This T cell receptor (beta chain) was obtained from a study of metastatic and nonmetastatic thyroid tumors. Study outcomes and limitations: The reported finding was significantly higher TCR beta diversity in malignant thyroid tumors relative to benign nodules, in blood and tumor.

This clone was recorded at least ten times. Its cognate antigen is unknown. TCRdb re-analyzed the PCR reads through MiXCR. The top ten hold roughly 15% of the sample, which has tens of thousands of clones, approximately 13% seen once. Ahead of thyroid surgery, no patient had received treatment of any kind. V was cut by 10 bases and J by 7 bases, with 14 bases left in between. Germline CDR1 is ENHRY and CDR2 is SYGVKD. The length of the CDR3 is 12 residues. The V call is TRBV10-3, the J call TRBJ2-1, with a tentative D call TRBD1 (6 bases). The material sequenced was blood. The origin of this receptor is a female donor with papillary thyroid cancer or a benign thyroid nodule (not recorded which). Some clones in this sample may be carry-over from other donors' samples. The CDR3 protein is CANGQIPNEQFF. CDR3 DNA: TGTGCCAACGGACAGATCCCAAATGAGCAGTTCTTC.